This TCR beta chain came from a study of T cell responses to AZD1222 COVID-19 vaccine. Study-wide findings and caveats: Dominant at 160-218 and 743-854, vaccine-associated CD4 TCRs also spanned spike.

A note on this clone: The antigen is unknown.

Profiling relied on immunoSEQ multiplex PCR, and the TCRdb table lists in-frame clones only, not all of them. Of about 150,000 clones listed, about nine tenths are singletons. The sample in question was peripheral blood, obtained after recovery from COVID-19. The clonotype was recovered from an adult who had recovered from COVID-19.

CDR3 protein: CASTEGGGNTEAFF. The CDR3 DNA reads TGCGCCAGCACTGAAGGTGGGGGGAACACTGAAGCTTTCTTT. This chain uses TRBV4-1 with TRBJ1-1, with a weak D call TRBD1 (5 bases). V gave up 7 bases and J gave up 1 base, with 13 bases separating them. This CDR3 has 14 residues. CDR1 is MGHRA, CDR2 YSYEKL, per germline.